This record looks at one TCR beta chain sequence and its context. The V gene's germline CDR1 is SGHAT and CDR2 FQNNGV. The CDR3 has 19 residues. V shed 4 bases, J shed 4 bases, and the junction held 12 bases outside the gene matches. These data originate in a study of shared clonotypes between healthy human individuals. Method: immunoSEQ multiplex PCR; TCRdb's copy keeps in-frame clones and lacks some. Of 1.5 million to 1.9 million clones listed, 95% to 99% are singletons. V usage is TRBV11-2 and J usage is TRBJ2-2; 13 nucleotides match TRBD2. Sequences were obtained from naive CD4+ T cells sorted from blood. As for subset: CD45RA+ positively selected. This TCR was sampled from a man in his thirties or forties in good health. CDR3 DNA sequence: TGTGCCAGCAGCTCGAGTGTACTAGCGGGAGGGCCGGTCACCGGGGAGCTGTTTTTT. Amino acid sequence: CASSSSVLAGGPVTGELFF.